Following are 13 T cell receptor beta chains from one sample sequenced in a study of blood T cell repertoires in COVID-19. Method: immunoSEQ multiplex PCR; TCRdb's copy keeps in-frame clones and lacks some. Of 220,000 or so clones in the sample, 86% were seen once. Sequencing was carried out using PBMCs or T cells enriched from blood (not recorded which). All receptors come from a woman in her 50s who had recovered from COVID-19.

This chain links TRBV19 with TRBJ2-3; tentative D call: TRBD1 (6 bases). The CDR3 runs 13 residues. Trimming took 5 bases from V and 2 from J, leaving 8 bases between them. Germline V CDR1 and CDR2: LNHDA, SQIVND (reference sequence). For the CDR3, the DNA is TGTGCCAGTAGTCCAGGGGCCACAGATACGCAGTATTTT. Translation gives CASSPGATDTQYF. The full variable domain, rest sourced from reference TRBV19 and TRBJ2-3, is DGGITQSPKYLFRKEGQNVTLSCEQNLNHDAMYWYRQDPGQGLRLIYYSQIVNDFQKGDIAEGYSVSREKKESFPLTVTSAQKNPTAFYLCASSPGATDTQYFGPGTRLTVL.

In this sample, this clone turned up once. V and J are TRBV4-2 and TRBJ2-4; TRBD2 might be the D (5 bases). Germline lookup yields CDR1 LGHNA and CDR2 YNFKEQ. The CDR3 length is 15 residues. V lost 0 bases, J lost 6 bases, and 12 bases lay in between. In DNA form, the CDR3 reads TGTGCCAGCAGCCAAGATTTACTAGGCTTAAACATTCAGTACTTC. This encodes CASSQDLLGLNIQYF.

This clone has only a few counts. V gene TRBV27 combines with J gene TRBJ1-4, with 8 bases aligning to TRBD1. Trimming took 4 bases from V and 7 from J; bases not matched to a gene: 5. The germline gives CDR1 MNHEY, CDR2 SMNVEV (reference sequence). This CDR3 has 14 amino acids. Here the CDR3 DNA reads TGTGCCAGCAGTTCGACAGGGGTGGTTGAAAAACTGTTTTTT. It yields the protein CASSSTGVVEKLFF.

V is TRBV19 and J is TRBJ1-2; 9 bases are a match to TRBD1. The V segment lost 3 bases and the J segment 5 bases; nucleotides outside the gene matches: 13. Per germline, CDR1 LNHDA and CDR2 SQIVND (reference sequence). This CDR3 has 17 amino acids. CDR3 sequence (DNA): TGTGCCAGTAGTATTTGGGGACAGGGTGTTATTTCGTATGGCTACACCTTC. Protein product: CASSIWGQGVISYGYTF. The full variable domain, rest sourced from reference TRBV19 and TRBJ1-2, is DGGITQSPKYLFRKEGQNVTLSCEQNLNHDAMYWYRQDPGQGLRLIYYSQIVNDFQKGDIAEGYSVSREKKESFPLTVTSAQKNPTAFYLCASSIWGQGVISYGYTFGSGTRLTVV.

V gene TRBV2 combines with J gene TRBJ2-5, with TRBD1 matching 10 bases. The CDR3 length is 13 residues. Germline CDR1 is SNHLY and CDR2 is FYNNEI. Unmatched junction bases numbered 4, after V lost 8 bases and J lost 4 bases. The DNA of the CDR3 is TGTGCCAGCTCCGGGACAGGGGCAGAGACCCAGTACTTC. This codes for CASSGTGAETQYF.

This clone occurred a few times. V and J are TRBV3-1 (or the pseudogene TRBV3-2) and TRBJ2-3; 14 positions match TRBD2. Losses at the gene ends were 0 bases for V and 1 base for J; bases not matched to a gene: 6. The CDR3 is 19 residues long. CDR1 is LGHDT and CDR2 is YNNKEL in the germline V gene (reference sequence). This chain's CDR3 is CASSQDGLAGGRGTDTQYF. Here the CDR3 DNA reads TGTGCCAGCAGCCAAGACGGACTAGCGGGAGGACGTGGCACAGATACGCAGTATTTT.

The CDR3 DNA reads as TGTGCCAGCAGCCAAGGGTTGTACAGGAGCTCCTATAATTCACCCCTCCACTTT. The encoded protein is CASSQGLYRSSYNSPLHF. The chain has TRBV3-1 (or the pseudogene TRBV3-2) and TRBJ1-6, with D maybe TRBD1 (5 bases). This CDR3 has 18 residues. Trimming took off 1 base at V and 0 bases at J, with 13 bases between the two ends. Germline V gene sequence: CDR1 LGHDT, CDR2 YNNKEL (reference sequence).

This chain links TRBV4-1 with TRBJ2-3; 8 nucleotides line up with TRBD1. Germline V CDR1 and CDR2: MGHRA, YSYEKL. The trim removed 3 bases at V and 4 bases at J, leaving 12 bases unmatched. The CDR3 has 17 amino acids. This CDR3 is CASSHSPGGLGADTQYF. CDR3 coding DNA: TGCGCCAGCAGCCACTCACCAGGGGGCTTGGGGGCAGATACGCAGTATTTT.

The chain carries TRBV18 and TRBJ1-1; possibly TRBD1 for D (6 bases). Deletions cut 2 bases from V and 6 bases from J, with 13 bases between. The CDR3 is 14 residues long. CDR1 is KGHSH and CDR2 is LQKENI in the germline V gene. The CDR3 here is CASSPYAGVAEAFF. The CDR3 region has the DNA TGTGCCAGCTCACCATATGCAGGGGTCGCTGAAGCTTTCTTT.

The chain combines TRBV6-5 with TRBJ2-1, with TRBD1 matching over 7 bases. Germline V gene sequence: CDR1 MNHEY, CDR2 SVGAGI. The CDR3 is 13 residues long. V trimming: 7 bases; J trimming: 2 bases; junction bases outside the gene matches: 2. CDR3 in DNA: TGTGCCAGCACGGGACAGACCTACAATGAGCAGTTCTTC. It yields the protein CASTGQTYNEQFF.

The rearrangement links TRBV28 to TRBJ2-3, with D uncertain. The CDR3 sequence is 13 residues long. Germline CDR1 and CDR2: MDHEN and SYDVKM. Trimming pared 7 bases from V and 0 bases from J, leaving 8 bases between. CDR3 sequence reads: CASTSPSTDTQYF. CDR3 bases: TGTGCCAGCACCTCCCCCAGCACAGATACGCAGTATTTT.

The chain carries TRBV12-3 or TRBV12-4 and TRBJ1-2; D is undetermined. CDR3 length: 13 residues. V lost 3 bases and J lost 4, with 9 bases in between. CDR3 sequence: CASSLAPGYGYTF. The CDR3 nucleotides are TGTGCCAGCAGTTTGGCGCCAGGCTATGGCTACACCTTC.

The chain is built from TRBV14 and TRBJ2-5; 7 bases are a match to TRBD2. The J segment lost 2 bases and the V segment lost 4 bases, leaving 7 bases of the junction unmatched. CDR1 is SGHDN and CDR2 is FVKESK in the germline V gene. This CDR3 comprises 15 residues. CDR3 in DNA: TGTGCCAGCAGCCCTCGAACTAGCGCACAAGAGACCCAGTACTTC. Translation: CASSPRTSAQETQYF.